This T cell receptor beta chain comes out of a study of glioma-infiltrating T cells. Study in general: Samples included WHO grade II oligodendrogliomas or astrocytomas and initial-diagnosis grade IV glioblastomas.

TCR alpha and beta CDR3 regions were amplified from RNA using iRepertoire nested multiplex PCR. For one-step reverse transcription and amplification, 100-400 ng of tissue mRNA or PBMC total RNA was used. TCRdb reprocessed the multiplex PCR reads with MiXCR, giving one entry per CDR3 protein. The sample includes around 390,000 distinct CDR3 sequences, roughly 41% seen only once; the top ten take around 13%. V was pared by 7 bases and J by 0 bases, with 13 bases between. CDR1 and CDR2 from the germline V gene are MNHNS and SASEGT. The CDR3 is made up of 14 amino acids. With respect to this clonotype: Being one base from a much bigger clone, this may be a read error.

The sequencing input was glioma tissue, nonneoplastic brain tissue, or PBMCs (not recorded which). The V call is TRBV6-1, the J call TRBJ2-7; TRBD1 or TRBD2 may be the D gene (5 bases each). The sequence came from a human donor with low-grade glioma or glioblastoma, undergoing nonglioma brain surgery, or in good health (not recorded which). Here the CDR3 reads CASTRDGTSYEQYF. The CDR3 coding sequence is TGTGCCAGCACCAGGGACGGGACCTCCTACGAGCAGTACTTC.